These T cell receptor beta chains were read from a single sample in a study of blood T cell repertoires in COVID-19. Sequenced by immunoSEQ multiplex PCR; TCRdb stores in-frame clones only, minus some. Of nearly 110,000 clones listed, about 82% were seen once; the top ten hold 5% to 7.5%. The sequenced sample was peripheral blood. The origin of the receptors is a man older than 75 with COVID-19, enrolled during active disease. Each CDR3 is given with its conserved first and last residue. A D gene is named only where the DNA matches it firmly. Only some rows state a clone size, as once, few, many or a class for expanded clones.

v_call	j_call	d_call	clone_size	cdr3_nt	cdr3_aa
TRBV7-6	TRBJ1-5	NA	NA	TGTGCCAGCAGCTTAGAGGAGGGTCAGCCCCAGCATTTT	CASSLEEGQPQHF
TRBV3-1/TRBV3-2	TRBJ2-1	TRBD2	few	TGTGCCAGCAGCCATTTAGCGGGAGTGGGCAATGAGCAGTTCTTC	CASSHLAGVGNEQFF
TRBV5-1	TRBJ2-7	TRBD2	few	TGCGCCAGCAGCCCTGGACTAGCGGAGCGGGAGCAGTACTTC	CASSPGLAEREQYF
TRBV4-2	TRBJ1-2	NA	few	TGTGCCAGCAGCTTGAGGGGAGGGATTTCTAACTATGGCTACACCTTC	CASSLRGGISNYGYTF
TRBV4-3	TRBJ2-3	NA	once	TGCGCCAGCAGCCAAGATCCGGTTGGCACAGATACGCAGTATTTT	CASSQDPVGTDTQYF
TRBV9	TRBJ1-1	NA	NA	TGTGCCAGCAGCGTAGTAAACACTGAAGCTTTCTTT	CASSVVNTEAFF
TRBV13	TRBJ2-7	TRBD2	few	TGTGCCAGCAGCTCCGGGACTAGGGTGATTCACGAGCAGTACTTC	CASSSGTRVIHEQYF
TRBV24-1	TRBJ2-1	NA	NA	TGTGCCACCAGTGACCGGCTAGTGAGCTCCTACAATGAGCAGTTCTTC	CATSDRLVSSYNEQFF
TRBV19	TRBJ2-4	TRBD1	NA	TGTGCCAGTAGTAGTCGAGGGGGCCAAAACATTCAGTACTTC	CASSSRGGQNIQYF
TRBV28	TRBJ2-1	TRBD2	NA	TGTGCCAGCAGCCCGGGACTAGCGGGATACAATGAGCAGTTCTTC	CASSPGLAGYNEQFF
TRBV12-3/TRBV12-4	TRBJ1-1	NA	NA	TGTGCCAGCAGTTCGGAGGGGGGGACTGAAGCTTTCTTT	CASSSEGGTEAFF
TRBV6-2/TRBV6-3	TRBJ1-1	TRBD1	NA	TGTGCCAGCAGCTCGGACAGGGGCGATCGAATGAACACTGAAGCTTTCTTT	CASSSDRGDRMNTEAFF
TRBV28	TRBJ1-2	TRBD1	NA	TGTGCCAGCAGTCGCGACAGGGGGCTAAGCTACACCTTC	CASSRDRGLSYTF
TRBV5-1	TRBJ2-2	TRBD2	NA	TGCGCCAGCAGCTTGGGGATTAGTAGCGGGAAAAGTAACGGGGAGCTGTTTTTT	CASSLGISSGKSNGELFF
TRBV29-1	TRBJ1-6	NA	once	TGCAGCGCAAGTGGTGGGCCCAATTCACCCCTCCACTTT	CSASGGPNSPLHF
TRBV27	TRBJ1-1	NA	NA	TGTGCCAGCAGTCACAGGAGTACTGAAGCTTTCTTT	CASSHRSTEAFF
TRBV9	TRBJ2-2	TRBD1	NA	TGTGCCAGCAGCGTAGCGTTACAGGGGACCGGGGAGCTGTTTTTT	CASSVALQGTGELFF
TRBV3-1/TRBV3-2	TRBJ2-5	TRBD2	NA	TGTGCCAGCAGACGGACTAGCGGGAGTCTGGAGACCCAGTACTTC	CASRRTSGSLETQYF
TRBV19	TRBJ1-1	TRBD1	NA	TGTGCCAGTAGGAGAAGACAGGGCCTCATGAACACTGAAGCTTTCTTT	CASRRRQGLMNTEAFF
TRBV4-1	TRBJ1-1	TRBD1	once	TGCGCCAGCAGCTACCCAGGGGGTGCTGAAGCTTTCTTT	CASSYPGGAEAFF
TRBV7-2	TRBJ2-7	NA	NA	TGTGCCAGCAGCCAGAGGTACGAGCAGTACTTC	CASSQRYEQYF
TRBV3-1/TRBV3-2	TRBJ2-2	NA	NA	TGTGCCAGCAGCCATCTCGGGAACACCGGGGAGCTGTTTTTT	CASSHLGNTGELFF
TRBV7-9	TRBJ2-1	NA	NA	TGTGCCAGCAGCTTAGCCTTTATAGCGGTCTCCTACAATGAGCAGTTCTTC	CASSLAFIAVSYNEQFF
TRBV29-1	TRBJ2-2	NA	NA	TGCAGCGTTGTCGGCGGGATTAACACCGGGGAGCTGTTTTTT	CSVVGGINTGELFF
TRBV6-4	TRBJ1-6	NA	NA	TGTGCCAGCAGTGGACAGGTGGTTTCACCCCTCCACTTT	CASSGQVVSPLHF
TRBV10-2	TRBJ2-1	TRBD2	NA	TGCGCCAGCACCGAACCGGGACTACACACCTACAATGAGCAGTTCTTC	CASTEPGLHTYNEQFF
TRBV6-5	TRBJ1-4	NA	NA	TGTGCCAGCAGTTACTCGATGGACAGAGATGAAAAACTGTTTTTT	CASSYSMDRDEKLFF
TRBV4-1	TRBJ2-5	NA	NA	TGCGCCAGCAGCCAAGTCCAGGGGAAGTACCAAGAGACCCAGTACTTC	CASSQVQGKYQETQYF
TRBV28	TRBJ1-4	TRBD1	few	TGTGCCAGCAGTCATGGACAGGGGGGAGAAAAACTGTTTTTT	CASSHGQGGEKLFF
TRBV19	TRBJ1-5	TRBD1	many	TGTGCCAGTAGTATATCCGGGACAGGGTTATTTCAGCCCCAGCATTTT	CASSISGTGLFQPQHF
TRBV9	TRBJ2-1	TRBD2	NA	TGTGCCAGCAGCGCTAGCGGGGGAACGGTGAGCTCCTACAATGAGCAGTTCTTC	CASSASGGTVSSYNEQFF
TRBV29-1	TRBJ2-1	TRBD2	NA	TGCGCGTGGACTAGCGGGAGGGGATACAATGAGCAGTTCTTC	CAWTSGRGYNEQFF
TRBV28	TRBJ2-5	NA	once	TGTGCCAGCAGTTCATGGGTAGAGGGGGGAGGGGAGACCCAGTACTTC	CASSSWVEGGGETQYF
TRBV6-2/TRBV6-3	TRBJ1-1	NA	NA	TGTGCCAGCAGTTACTTCCCGGGGGGGCCTTGGGGCACTGAAGCTTTCTTT	CASSYFPGGPWGTEAFF
TRBV5-1	TRBJ1-6	TRBD1	NA	TGCGCCAGCAGCTTGACAGGGGCAGGGGATTCACCCCTCCACTTT	CASSLTGAGDSPLHF
TRBV5-1	TRBJ2-7	NA	once	TGCGCCAGCAGCTTGTACGAGGCCCTAACCTACGAGCAGTACTTC	CASSLYEALTYEQYF
TRBV29-1	TRBJ2-3	TRBD2	NA	TGCAGCGTCCCGATTTGGGAGGGTGACACAGATACGCAGTATTTT	CSVPIWEGDTDTQYF
TRBV2	TRBJ2-3	TRBD1	NA	TGTGCCAGCAGTGTCAGGGGGATATTAGATAGGACGCAGTATTTT	CASSVRGILDRTQYF
TRBV19	TRBJ1-1	NA	NA	TGCGCGTCTAAACTGGGGCCTAACACTGAAGCTTTCTTT	CASKLGPNTEAFF
TRBV4-1	TRBJ2-1	NA	NA	TGCGCCAGCAGCAGCCAAGTAGTAGGAGGGCCCTCCAATGAGCAGTTCTTC	CASSSQVVGGPSNEQFF
TRBV6-2/TRBV6-3	TRBJ2-1	NA	NA	TGTGCCAGCAGTTACTCGACAGGCTCCTACAATGAGCAGTTCTTC	CASSYSTGSYNEQFF
TRBV27	TRBJ2-7	NA	NA	TGTGCCAGCAGTTCACCCTCAGGCCACGAGCAGTACTTC	CASSSPSGHEQYF
TRBV1	TRBJ2-2	NA	NA	TGCACCAGCAGCCAAGATCGGGACAGGGGGCTAGCGGGAGGCGCCTTAAAACACGGCGGGGAGCTGTTTTTT	CTSSQDRDRGLAGGALKHGGELFF
TRBV19	TRBJ2-5	NA	NA	TGTGCCAGTAGTACCACACAGGCGCAAGAGACCCAGTACTTC	CASSTTQAQETQYF
TRBV5-8	TRBJ1-2	NA	NA	TGTGCCAGCAGCAGCGGGGAGGGGAATGGCTACACCTTC	CASSSGEGNGYTF
TRBV3-1/TRBV3-2	TRBJ2-3	TRBD2	NA	TGTGCCAGCAGCCACCGAACTAGCGGGATTCGCCGCACAGATACGCAGTATTTT	CASSHRTSGIRRTDTQYF
TRBV2	TRBJ1-6	NA	NA	TGTGCCAGCAGCCTGTCGAGCTCCTATAATTCACCCCTCCACTTT	CASSLSSSYNSPLHF
TRBV15	TRBJ1-2	NA	once	TGTGCCACCAGCAGAGATCCAGGGTGGGTCTATGGCTACACCTTC	CATSRDPGWVYGYTF
TRBV6-6	TRBJ1-4	NA	NA	TGTGCCAGCAGTTACGATCGGGAAAAACTGTTTTTT	CASSYDREKLFF
TRBV10-3	TRBJ1-4	NA	NA	TGTGCCATCAGTGAGGGTGACCTGGGGGGAGAAAAACTGTTTTTT	CAISEGDLGGEKLFF
TRBV7-9	TRBJ2-7	TRBD1	NA	TGTGCCAGCAGCCGCGGACAGGGCCGCTCCTACGAGCAGTACTTC	CASSRGQGRSYEQYF
TRBV10-3	TRBJ1-6	TRBD1	NA	TGTGCCATCAGGGACAGGGGATATAATTCACCCCTCCACTTT	CAIRDRGYNSPLHF
TRBV25-1	TRBJ2-5	TRBD1	NA	TGTGCCAGCAGTGCCTCAGCGACAGGGGTCCAAGAGACCCAGTACTTC	CASSASATGVQETQYF
TRBV5-4	TRBJ2-7	NA	once	TGTGCCAGCAGCGGCGGACAGACTGACTACGAGCAGTACTTC	CASSGGQTDYEQYF
TRBV19	TRBJ1-6	NA	NA	TGTGCCAGCCAACAGGGTAATTCACCCCTCCACTTT	CASQQGNSPLHF